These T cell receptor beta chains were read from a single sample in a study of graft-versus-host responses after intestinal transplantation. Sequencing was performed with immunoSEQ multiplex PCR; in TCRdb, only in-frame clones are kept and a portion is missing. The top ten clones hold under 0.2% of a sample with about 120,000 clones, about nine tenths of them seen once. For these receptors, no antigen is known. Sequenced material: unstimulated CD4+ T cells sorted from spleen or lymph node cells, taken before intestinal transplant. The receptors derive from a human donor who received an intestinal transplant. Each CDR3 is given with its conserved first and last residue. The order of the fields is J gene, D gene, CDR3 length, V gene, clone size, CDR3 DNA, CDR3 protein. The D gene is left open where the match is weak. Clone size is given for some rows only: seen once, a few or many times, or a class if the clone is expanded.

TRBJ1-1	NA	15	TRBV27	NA	TGTGCCAGCAGTTTGGAGGAAGTAGTTGGTACTGAAGCTTTCTTT	CASSLEEVVGTEAFF
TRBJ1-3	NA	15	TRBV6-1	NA	TGTGCCAGCAGGACGGACGGGAGCTCTGGAAACACCATATATTTT	CASRTDGSSGNTIYF
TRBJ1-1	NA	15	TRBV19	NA	TGTGCCAGTAGAGCGTCGATGGGAGGGGACACTGAAGCTTTCTTT	CASRASMGGDTEAFF
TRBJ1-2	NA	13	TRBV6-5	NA	TGTGCCAGCAGCCGACAGGTGGACTATGGCTACACCTTC	CASSRQVDYGYTF
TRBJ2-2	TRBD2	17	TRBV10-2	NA	TGCGCCAGCAGCAGGGGACTAGCGGGAGGGCAAGGCGGGGAGCTGTTTTTT	CASSRGLAGGQGGELFF
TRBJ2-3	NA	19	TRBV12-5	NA	TGTGCTAGTGGTGAACTTCGGAGGGGGCTGGTCCCGCGCACAGATACGCAGTATTTT	CASGELRRGLVPRTDTQYF
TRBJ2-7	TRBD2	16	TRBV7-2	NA	TGTGCCAGCAGCTTAGCCCTCGGGACTAGCTCCTACGAGCAGTACTTC	CASSLALGTSSYEQYF
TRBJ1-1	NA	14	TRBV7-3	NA	TGTGCCAGCAGCGCGGGACGGCAGAACACTGAAGCTTTCTTT	CASSAGRQNTEAFF
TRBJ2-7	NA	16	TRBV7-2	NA	TGTGCCAGCAGCTCAGGTATCTTCGGTATATCCTACGAGCAGTACTTC	CASSSGIFGISYEQYF
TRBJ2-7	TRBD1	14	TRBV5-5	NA	TGTGCCAGCAGCTTGACAGGGGTCGGCTACGAGCAGTACTTC	CASSLTGVGYEQYF
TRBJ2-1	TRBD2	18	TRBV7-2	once	TGTGCCAGCAGCGTAACTAGCGGGGGGGCCTGGACCTACAATGAGCAGTTCTTC	CASSVTSGGAWTYNEQFF
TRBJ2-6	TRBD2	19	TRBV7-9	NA	TGTGCCAGCAGCTTAGTGGTAAGCGGGAGGGCCCCTGGGGCCAACGTCCTGACTTTC	CASSLVVSGRAPGANVLTF
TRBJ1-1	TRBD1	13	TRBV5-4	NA	TGTGCCAGCAGCACGGACAGGGCCACTGAAGCTTTCTTT	CASSTDRATEAFF
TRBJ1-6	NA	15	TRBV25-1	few	TGTGCCAGCAGTGAGGTGAGGGGGAATAATTCACCCCTCCACTTT	CASSEVRGNNSPLHF
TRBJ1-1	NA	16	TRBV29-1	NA	TGCAGCGTTGAAAGCTCTGGCGGAGAGGGTCCCACTGAAGCTTTCTTT	CSVESSGGEGPTEAFF
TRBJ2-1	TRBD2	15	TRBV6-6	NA	TGTGCCAGCAGTTACAGGAGCGGGAGGGTCAATGAGCAGTTCTTC	CASSYRSGRVNEQFF
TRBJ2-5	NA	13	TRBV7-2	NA	TGTGCCAGCAGCTTGGGGCAACAGGGGACCCAGTACTTC	CASSLGQQGTQYF
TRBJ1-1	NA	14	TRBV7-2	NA	TGTGCCAGCAGCTTAGATAGCCCGAACACTGAAGCTTTCTTT	CASSLDSPNTEAFF
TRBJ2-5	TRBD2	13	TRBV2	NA	TGTGCCAGCAACCTAGCGGGGTGGGAGACCCAGTACTTC	CASNLAGWETQYF
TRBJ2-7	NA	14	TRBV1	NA	TGCACCAGCAGGGGTACTAGCGGGGGCTACGAGCAGTACTTC	CTSRGTSGGYEQYF
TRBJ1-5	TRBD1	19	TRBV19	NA	TGTGCCAGTAGTATGGGTCCTGGGACAGGGGATTATAGCAATCAGCCCCAGCATTTT	CASSMGPGTGDYSNQPQHF
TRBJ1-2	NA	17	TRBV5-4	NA	TGTGCCAGCAGCTGGGGGGGGTCCCGAAACCTTAACTATGGCTACACCTTC	CASSWGGSRNLNYGYTF
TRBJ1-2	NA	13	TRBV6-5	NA	TGTGCCAGCAGCCGTTCGAGGCCCTATGGCTACACCTTC	CASSRSRPYGYTF
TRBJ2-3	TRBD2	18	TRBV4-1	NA	TGCGCCAGCAGCCAAGATAGGGCGGGGGGTCCCGTCGGAGATACGCAGTATTTT	CASSQDRAGGPVGDTQYF
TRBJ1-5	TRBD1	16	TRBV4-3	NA	TGCGCCAGCAGCCTTGTTCAGGGACAGGGCAATCAGCCCCAGCATTTT	CASSLVQGQGNQPQHF
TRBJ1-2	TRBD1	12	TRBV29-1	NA	TGCAGCGTGTCACAGGGGGAGGATGGCTACACCTTC	CSVSQGEDGYTF
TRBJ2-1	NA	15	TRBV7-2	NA	TGTGCCAGCAGCTTCGACTACCGTTCCTACAATGAGCAGTTCTTC	CASSFDYRSYNEQFF
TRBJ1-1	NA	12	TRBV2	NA	TGTGCCAGCCAGCCAGGGAACACTGAAGCTTTCTTT	CASQPGNTEAFF
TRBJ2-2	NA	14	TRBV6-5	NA	TGTGCCAGCACGAGACAGGCTGACAACGGGGAGCTGTTTTTT	CASTRQADNGELFF
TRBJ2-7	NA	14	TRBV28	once	TGTGCCAGCAGTTTGGCCGGGACACACTACGAGCAGTACTTC	CASSLAGTHYEQYF
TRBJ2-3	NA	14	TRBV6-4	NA	TGTGCCAGCAGCGCGGGCCGGAGCTCAGATACGCAGTATTTT	CASSAGRSSDTQYF
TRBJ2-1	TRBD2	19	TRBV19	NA	TGTGCCAGTACTATCTCCCTTATCCGAAGGAGCGGGGTGGGGAATGAGCAGTTCTTC	CASTISLIRRSGVGNEQFF
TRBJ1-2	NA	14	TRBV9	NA	TGTGCCAGCAGGGCCGGGACATCGAACTATGGCTACACCTTC	CASRAGTSNYGYTF
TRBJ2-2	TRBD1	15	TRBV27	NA	TGTGCCAGCAGCTCGACCTACAGGGGCGCCGGGGAGCTGTTTTTT	CASSSTYRGAGELFF
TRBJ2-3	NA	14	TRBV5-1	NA	TGCGCCAGCAGCTTGGCCCTAGTACAAGATACGCAGTATTTT	CASSLALVQDTQYF